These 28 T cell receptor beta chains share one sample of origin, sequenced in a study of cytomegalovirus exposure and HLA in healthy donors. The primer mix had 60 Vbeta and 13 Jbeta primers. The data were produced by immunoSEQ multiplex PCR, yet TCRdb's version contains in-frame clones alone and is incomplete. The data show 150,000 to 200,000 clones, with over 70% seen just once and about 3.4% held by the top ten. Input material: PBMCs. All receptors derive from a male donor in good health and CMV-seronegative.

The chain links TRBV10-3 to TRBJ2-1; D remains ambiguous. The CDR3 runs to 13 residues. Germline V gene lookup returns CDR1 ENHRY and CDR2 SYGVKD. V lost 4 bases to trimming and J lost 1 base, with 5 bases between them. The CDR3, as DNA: TGTGCCATCAGTGTACTATCCTACAATGAGCAGTTCTTC. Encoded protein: CAISVLSYNEQFF.

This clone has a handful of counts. CDR3 nucleotide sequence: TGTGCCAGCAGCGCCGAGTGGGCTGAGACCCAGTACTTC. Its protein is CASSAEWAETQYF. This chain joins TRBV2 and TRBJ2-5; no clear D gene. Trimming stripped 6 bases from V and 5 bases from J, with 13 bases between. This CDR3 spans 13 amino acids. The germline CDR1 and CDR2 sequences are SNHLY and FYNNEI.

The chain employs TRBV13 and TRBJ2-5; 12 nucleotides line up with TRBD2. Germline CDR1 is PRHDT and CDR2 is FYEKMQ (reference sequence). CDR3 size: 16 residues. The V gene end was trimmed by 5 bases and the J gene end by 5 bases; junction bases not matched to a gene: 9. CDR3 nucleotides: TGTGCCAGCAGCAACCGACTAGCGGGAGTTGGGGAGACCCAGTACTTC. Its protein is CASSNRLAGVGETQYF.

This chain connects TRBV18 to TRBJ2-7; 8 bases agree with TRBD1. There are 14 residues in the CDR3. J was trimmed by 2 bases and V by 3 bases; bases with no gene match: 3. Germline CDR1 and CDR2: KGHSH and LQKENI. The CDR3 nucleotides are TGTGCCAGCTCACCGCGACAGGGGACCTACGAGCAGTACTTC. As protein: CASSPRQGTYEQYF.

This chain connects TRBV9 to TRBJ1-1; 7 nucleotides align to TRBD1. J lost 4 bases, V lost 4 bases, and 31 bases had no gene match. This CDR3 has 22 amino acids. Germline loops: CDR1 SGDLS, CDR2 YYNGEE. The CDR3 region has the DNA TGTGCCAGCAGCCCCGAAGGACAAGAGGGGGCGAAAGGCAGAGATACCAGCACTGAAGCTTTCTTT. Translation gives CASSPEGQEGAKGRDTSTEAFF.

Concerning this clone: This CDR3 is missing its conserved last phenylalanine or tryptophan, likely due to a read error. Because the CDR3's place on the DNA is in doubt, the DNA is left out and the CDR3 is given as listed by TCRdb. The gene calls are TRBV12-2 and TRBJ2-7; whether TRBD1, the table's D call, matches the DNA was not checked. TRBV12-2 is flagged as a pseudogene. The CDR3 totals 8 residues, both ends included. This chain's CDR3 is CAVGGHWL.

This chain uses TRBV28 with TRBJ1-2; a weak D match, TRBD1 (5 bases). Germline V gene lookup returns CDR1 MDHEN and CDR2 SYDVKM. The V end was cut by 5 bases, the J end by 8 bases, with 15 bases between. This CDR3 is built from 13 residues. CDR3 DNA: TGTGCCAGCAGTCCAGGGATTTCGGGCGGCTACACCTTC. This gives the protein CASSPGISGGYTF.

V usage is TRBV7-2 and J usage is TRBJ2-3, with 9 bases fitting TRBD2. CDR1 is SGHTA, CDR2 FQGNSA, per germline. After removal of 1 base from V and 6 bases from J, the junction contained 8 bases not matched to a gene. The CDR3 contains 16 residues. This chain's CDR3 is CASSLEGAGGRDTQYF. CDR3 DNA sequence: TGTGCCAGCAGCTTAGAGGGAGCGGGGGGCCGGGATACGCAGTATTTT.

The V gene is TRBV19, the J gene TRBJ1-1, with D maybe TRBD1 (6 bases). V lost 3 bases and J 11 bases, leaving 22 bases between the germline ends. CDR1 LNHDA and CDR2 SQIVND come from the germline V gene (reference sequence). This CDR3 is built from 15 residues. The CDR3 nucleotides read TGTGCCAGTAGTATTCAGGGCGGGGGGGCCAATGGCGCTTTCTTT. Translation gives CASSIQGGGANGAFF.

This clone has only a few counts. CDR3 bases: TGTGCCAGCAGCCAAGTCTCACTAGCGGGCACAGATACGCAGTATTTT. Protein product: CASSQVSLAGTDTQYF. V gene TRBV4-2 combines with J gene TRBJ2-3, with 8 bases lining up with TRBD2. The CDR3 contains 16 residues. Trimming cost V 1 base and J 1 base; bases outside gene matches: 4. In germline, CDR1 is LGHNA, CDR2 YNFKEQ.

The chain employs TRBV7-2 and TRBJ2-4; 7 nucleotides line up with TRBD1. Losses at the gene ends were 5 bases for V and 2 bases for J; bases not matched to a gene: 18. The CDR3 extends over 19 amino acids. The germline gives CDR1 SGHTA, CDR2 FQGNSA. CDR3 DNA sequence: TGTGCCAGCAGCCGAGTCCTCCTGGCTACAGGGGCTACCAAAAACATTCAGTACTTC. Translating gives CASSRVLLATGATKNIQYF.

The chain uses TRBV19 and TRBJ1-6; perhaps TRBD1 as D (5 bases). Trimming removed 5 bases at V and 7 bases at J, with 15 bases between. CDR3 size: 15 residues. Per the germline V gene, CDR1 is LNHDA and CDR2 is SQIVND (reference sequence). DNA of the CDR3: TGTGCCAGTAGTGCAAGACCCAGGGCGAATTCACCCCTCCACTTT. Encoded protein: CASSARPRANSPLHF.

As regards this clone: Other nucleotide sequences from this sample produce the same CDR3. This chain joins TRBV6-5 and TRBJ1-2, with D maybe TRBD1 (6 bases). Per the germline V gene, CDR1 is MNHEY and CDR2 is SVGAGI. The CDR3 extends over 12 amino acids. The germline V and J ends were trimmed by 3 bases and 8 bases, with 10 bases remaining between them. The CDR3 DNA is TGTGCCAGCAGTTATAGGGGGGGAGGCTACACCTTC. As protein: CASSYRGGGYTF.

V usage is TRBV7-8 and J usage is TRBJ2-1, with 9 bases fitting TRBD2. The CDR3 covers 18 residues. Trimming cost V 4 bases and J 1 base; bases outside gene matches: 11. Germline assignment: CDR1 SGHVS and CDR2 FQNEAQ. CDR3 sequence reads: CASSWAGGRAGSYNEQFF. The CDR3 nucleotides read TGTGCCAGCAGCTGGGCCGGCGGGAGGGCCGGGTCCTACAATGAGCAGTTCTTC.

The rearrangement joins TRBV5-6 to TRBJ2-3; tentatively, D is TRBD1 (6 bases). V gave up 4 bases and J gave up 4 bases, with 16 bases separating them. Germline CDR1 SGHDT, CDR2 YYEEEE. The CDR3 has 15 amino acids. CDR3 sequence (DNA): TGTGCCAGCAGCCCGGGGTGGGGGCCGTCAGATACGCAGTATTTT. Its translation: CASSPGWGPSDTQYF.

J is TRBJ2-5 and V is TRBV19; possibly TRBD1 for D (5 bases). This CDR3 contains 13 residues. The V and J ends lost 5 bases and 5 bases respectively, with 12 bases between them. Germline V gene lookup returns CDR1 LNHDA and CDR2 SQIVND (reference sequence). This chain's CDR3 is CASSQQVFETQYF. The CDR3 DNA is TGTGCCAGTAGTCAACAGGTTTTCGAGACCCAGTACTTC.

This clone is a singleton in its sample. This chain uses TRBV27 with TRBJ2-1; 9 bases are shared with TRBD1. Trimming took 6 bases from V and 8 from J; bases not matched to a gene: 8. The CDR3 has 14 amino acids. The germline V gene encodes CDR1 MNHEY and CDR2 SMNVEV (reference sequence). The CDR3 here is CASREGQGFYEQFF. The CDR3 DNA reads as TGTGCCAGCAGAGAGGGACAGGGTTTCTATGAGCAGTTCTTC.

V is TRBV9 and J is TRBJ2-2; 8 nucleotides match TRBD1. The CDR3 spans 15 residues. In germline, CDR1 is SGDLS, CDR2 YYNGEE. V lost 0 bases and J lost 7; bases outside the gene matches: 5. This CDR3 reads CASSVDPGGYGELFF. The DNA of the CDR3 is TGTGCCAGCAGCGTAGATCCAGGGGGCTACGGGGAGCTGTTTTTT.

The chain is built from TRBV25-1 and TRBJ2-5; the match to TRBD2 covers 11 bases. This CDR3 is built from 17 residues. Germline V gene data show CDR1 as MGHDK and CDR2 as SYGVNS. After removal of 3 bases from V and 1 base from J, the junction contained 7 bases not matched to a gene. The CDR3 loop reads CASSEGGTSGTQETQYF. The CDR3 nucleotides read TGTGCCAGCAGTGAGGGGGGGACTAGCGGAACCCAAGAGACCCAGTACTTC.

The CDR3 sequence: CASSPILFRLGEQFF. In nucleotides, the CDR3 is TGTGCCAGCAGTCCGATTTTGTTTCGCCTAGGTGAGCAGTTCTTC. The V call is TRBV28, the J call TRBJ2-1; D remains unclear. From germline, CDR1 is MDHEN and CDR2 SYDVKM. This CDR3 spans 15 amino acids. V lost 5 bases and J lost 9, with 20 bases in between.

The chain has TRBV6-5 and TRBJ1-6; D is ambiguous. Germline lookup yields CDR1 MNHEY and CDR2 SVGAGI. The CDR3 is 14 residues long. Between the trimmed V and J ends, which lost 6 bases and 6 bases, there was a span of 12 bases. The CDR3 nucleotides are TGTGCCAGCAGATTACGGGATCTTAATTCACCCCTCCACTTT. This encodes CASRLRDLNSPLHF.

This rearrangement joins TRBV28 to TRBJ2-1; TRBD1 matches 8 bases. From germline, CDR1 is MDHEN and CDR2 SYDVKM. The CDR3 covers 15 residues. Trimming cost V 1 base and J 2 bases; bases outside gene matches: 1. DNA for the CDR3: TGTGCCAGCAGTTTATCAGGGGGCCCCTACAATGAGCAGTTCTTC. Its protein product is CASSLSGGPYNEQFF.

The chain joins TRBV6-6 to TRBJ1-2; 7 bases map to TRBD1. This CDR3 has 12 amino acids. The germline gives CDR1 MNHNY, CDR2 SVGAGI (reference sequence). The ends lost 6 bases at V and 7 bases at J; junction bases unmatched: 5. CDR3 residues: CASRPRQGGYTF. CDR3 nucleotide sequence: TGTGCCAGCAGGCCCCGACAGGGTGGCTACACCTTC.

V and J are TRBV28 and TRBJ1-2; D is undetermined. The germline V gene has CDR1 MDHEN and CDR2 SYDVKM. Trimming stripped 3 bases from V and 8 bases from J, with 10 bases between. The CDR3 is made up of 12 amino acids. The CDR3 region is CASSFFLEGYTF. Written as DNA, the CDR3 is TGTGCCAGCAGTTTTTTTCTCGAGGGCTACACCTTC.

The CDR3 here is CASSQGGASLAGAPGGELFF. Written as DNA, the CDR3 is TGTGCCAGCAGCCAAGGCGGGGCGTCACTAGCGGGGGCCCCCGGCGGGGAGCTGTTTTTT. V gene TRBV7-3 combines with J gene TRBJ2-2; 11 nucleotides agree with TRBD2. J lost 7 bases, V lost 5 bases, and 21 bases had no gene match. Germline V gene sequence: CDR1 SGHTA, CDR2 FQGTGA. The CDR3 has 20 residues.

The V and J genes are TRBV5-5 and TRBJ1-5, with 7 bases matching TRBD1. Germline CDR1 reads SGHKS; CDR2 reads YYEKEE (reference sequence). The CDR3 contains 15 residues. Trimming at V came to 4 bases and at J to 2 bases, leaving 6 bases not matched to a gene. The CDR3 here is CASSRDRVGNQPQHF. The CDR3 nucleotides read TGTGCCAGCAGCCGTGACAGGGTAGGCAATCAGCCCCAGCATTTT.

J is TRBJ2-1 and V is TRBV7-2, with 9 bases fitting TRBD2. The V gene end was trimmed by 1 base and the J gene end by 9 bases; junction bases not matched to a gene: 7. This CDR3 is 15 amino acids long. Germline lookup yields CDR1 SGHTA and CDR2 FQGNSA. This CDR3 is CASSLVGGGAGEQFF. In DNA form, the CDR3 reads TGTGCCAGCAGCTTAGTTGGCGGGGGGGCTGGTGAGCAGTTCTTC.

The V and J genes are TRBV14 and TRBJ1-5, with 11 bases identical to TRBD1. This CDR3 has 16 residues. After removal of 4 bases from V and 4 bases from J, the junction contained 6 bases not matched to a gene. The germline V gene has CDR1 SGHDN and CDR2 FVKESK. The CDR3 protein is CASSPGGQGGNQPQHF. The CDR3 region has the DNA TGTGCCAGCAGCCCGGGGGGACAGGGGGGAAATCAGCCCCAGCATTTT.